Following are 27 T cell receptor beta chains from one sample sequenced in a study of T cell changes during pregnancy in multiple sclerosis. Some clones are missing from TCRdb's copy, which holds only in-frame ones; the method was immunoSEQ multiplex PCR. The top ten hold 6.5% to 9.5% of the sample, which has about 24,000 clones, just over 85% seen once. Here the sequenced sample was CD8+ T cells from peripheral blood mononuclear cells, taken in the first trimester of pregnancy. These receptors all stem from a female donor in good health, enrolled as a control in a pregnancy study.

This clone appeared a single time. The V and J genes are TRBV6-5 and TRBJ1-5, with 7 bases lining up with TRBD1. The CDR3 is 14 amino acids. Looked up from germline, CDR1 is MNHEY and CDR2 is SVGAGI. V lost 4 bases, J lost 5 bases, and 5 bases stayed unmatched. Here the CDR3 DNA reads TGTGCCAGCAGTTTTCACAGGGGATATCAGCCCCAGCATTTT. It encodes CASSFHRGYQPQHF.

The gene calls are TRBV11-2 and TRBJ2-2; 12 nucleotides line up with TRBD2. The CDR3 totals 16 residues. V lost 7 bases, J lost 7 bases, and 10 bases stayed unmatched. The germline V gene has CDR1 SGHAT and CDR2 FQNNGV. CDR3 DNA: TGTGCCAGCACCCGACTAGCGGGGGTTCTGGGCGGGGAGCTGTTTTTT. Protein sequence: CASTRLAGVLGGELFF.

The genes are TRBV25-1 and TRBJ2-1, with a possible D match to TRBD1 (6 bases). This CDR3 contains 14 residues. CDR1 MGHDK and CDR2 SYGVNS come from the germline V gene. With 7 bases removed from V and 2 bases from J, the gap between germline ends came to 12 bases. CDR3 protein: CASNGRDTYNEQFF. The CDR3 coding sequence is TGTGCCAGCAACGGCCGGGACACCTACAATGAGCAGTTCTTC.

The chain has TRBV5-4 and TRBJ1-2; 10 nucleotides match TRBD1. The CDR3 totals 15 residues. J lost 6 bases, V lost 2 bases, and 7 bases had no gene match. The germline CDR1 and CDR2 sequences are SGHNT and YYREEE (reference sequence). CDR3: CASSFLQGTGDGYTF. CDR3 coding DNA: TGTGCCAGCAGCTTCCTACAGGGGACAGGGGATGGCTACACCTTC.

The chain links TRBV7-2 to TRBJ2-1; perhaps TRBD1 as D (5 bases). V was cut by 7 bases and J by 9 bases, with 22 bases left in between. Germline assignment: CDR1 SGHTA and CDR2 FQGNSA. The CDR3 is 15 residues long. The CDR3 sequence: CASTLPGSIPPEQFF. The CDR3, as DNA: TGTGCCAGCACCCTCCCAGGGTCCATTCCCCCTGAGCAGTTCTTC. The variable domain in full, with the rest retrieved from reference TRBV7-2 and TRBJ2-1, is GAGVSQSPSNKVTEKGKDVELRCDPISGHTALYWYRQSLGQGLEFLIYFQGNSAPDKSGLPSDRFSAERTGGSVSTLTIQRTQQEDSAVYLCASTLPGSIPPEQFFGPGTRLTVL.

This chain connects TRBV9 to TRBJ1-3; D is unclear. The V end was cut by 0 bases, the J end by 12 bases, with 10 bases between. The CDR3 is 12 residues long. Germline assignment: CDR1 SGDLS and CDR2 YYNGEE. This chain's CDR3 is CASSVDTSGIYF. CDR3 bases: TGTGCCAGCAGCGTAGACACTAGCGGCATATATTTT. The complete variable domain, with remaining parts taken from reference TRBV9 and TRBJ1-3, reads DSGVTQTPKHLITATGQRVTLRCSPRSGDLSVYWYQQSLDQGLQFLIQYYNGEERAKGNILERFSAQQFPDLHSELNLSSLELGDSALYFCASSVDTSGIYFGEGSWLTVV.

This clone was recorded only once. This chain joins TRBV7-6 and TRBJ1-4; D is unclear. V lost 1 base and J 3 bases, leaving 12 bases between the germline ends. There are 16 residues in the CDR3. CDR1 is SGHVS, CDR2 FNYEAQ, per germline. CDR3 DNA sequence: TGTGCCAGCAGCTTAGGTGTCGGCGCGGCTAATGAAAAACTGTTTTTT. Its protein is CASSLGVGAANEKLFF.

This chain uses TRBV5-1 with TRBJ1-6, with D perhaps TRBD1 (6 bases). There are 13 residues in the CDR3. Trimming pared 0 bases from V and 10 bases from J, leaving 8 bases between. Germline V gene sequence: CDR1 SGHRS, CDR2 YFSETQ. The CDR3 DNA is TGCGCCAGCAGCTTGGACAGGGTCTCACCCCTCCACTTT. Protein sequence: CASSLDRVSPLHF.

The rearrangement links TRBV6-5 to TRBJ2-5; no firm D call. Trimming took off 2 bases at V and 1 base at J, with 11 bases between the two ends. This CDR3 spans 15 amino acids. Germline lookup yields CDR1 MNHEY and CDR2 SVGAGI. The CDR3 here is CASSYTQAVQETQYF. In nucleotides, the CDR3 is TGTGCCAGCAGTTACACGCAGGCTGTCCAAGAGACCCAGTACTTC.

This rearrangement joins TRBV7-3 to TRBJ2-1; D is possibly TRBD1 (6 bases). CDR1 is SGHTA, CDR2 FQGTGA, per germline. V was trimmed by 4 bases and J by 8 bases, leaving 12 bases between them. The CDR3 sequence is 13 residues long. The CDR3 DNA reads as TGTGCCAGCAGCTCCGGACAGTCCGATGAGCAGTTCTTC. Residues: CASSSGQSDEQFF.

CDR3 protein: CASSLGRDITGELFF. The CDR3 coding sequence is TGTGCCAGCTCATTAGGCCGGGACATTACCGGGGAGCTGTTTTTT. V usage is TRBV28 and J usage is TRBJ2-2; the D gene is possibly TRBD1 (6 bases). The ends were cut back, 8 bases at V and 5 bases at J, with 18 bases in the middle. The CDR3 has 15 amino acids. Germline CDR1 reads MDHEN; CDR2 reads SYDVKM.

In DNA, the CDR3 is TGTGCCAGCAGCTCTGATACAGGGGGGGGAGACGAGCAGTACTTC. Amino acids: CASSSDTGGGDEQYF. The chain employs TRBV13 and TRBJ2-7; weak D call: TRBD1 (8 bases). CDR1 is PRHDT and CDR2 is FYEKMQ in the germline V gene (reference sequence). The ends were cut back, 4 bases at V and 5 bases at J, with 18 bases in the middle. This CDR3 contains 15 residues.

The chain links TRBV10-3 to TRBJ1-1, with 8 nucleotides matching TRBD1. The CDR3 has 14 residues. V trimming: 4 bases; J trimming: 7 bases; junction bases outside the gene matches: 8. Germline CDR1 and CDR2: ENHRY and SYGVKD. The CDR3 DNA is TGTGCCATCAGTGCCCAGGCCGGGACAGGTGAAGCTTTCTTT. Its translation is CAISAQAGTGEAFF.

In this sample, this clone turned up a few times. The rearrangement uses TRBV5-4 and TRBJ1-2, with TRBD1 identical over 10 bases. The CDR3 loop spans 14 amino acids. Germline V gives CDR1 SGHNT, CDR2 YYREEE (reference sequence). V was clipped by 4 bases and J by 6 bases; unmatched bases: 6. The CDR3 loop is CASSPTGGRDGYTF. CDR3 sequence (DNA): TGTGCCAGCAGCCCGACAGGGGGCCGGGATGGCTACACCTTC.

This clone was observed once. The chain couples TRBV27 to TRBJ2-7; TRBD1 is a possible D gene (5 bases). The CDR3 is 13 residues long. CDR1 MNHEY and CDR2 SMNVEV come from the germline V gene (reference sequence). V was pared by 10 bases and J by 2 bases, with 15 bases between. DNA for the CDR3: TGTGCCACCGCAGACAGAATCACCTACGAGCAGTACTTC. Translation gives CATADRITYEQYF.

The rearrangement uses TRBV4-3 and TRBJ1-3; the D gene is possibly TRBD1 (6 bases). The length of the CDR3 is 14 residues. Germline V gives CDR1 LGHNA, CDR2 YSLEER. Trimming removed 3 bases from V and 4 bases from J, with 10 bases in between. The CDR3 loop reads CASSQTGPGNTIYF. CDR3 nucleotides: TGCGCCAGCAGCCAGACAGGCCCCGGAAACACCATATATTTT.

The J gene is TRBJ2-5, the V gene TRBV14; 8 nucleotides agree with TRBD1. Per the germline V gene, CDR1 is SGHDN and CDR2 is FVKESK. Trimming cost V 4 bases and J 0 bases; bases outside gene matches: 1. This CDR3 has 14 residues. CDR3 nucleotides: TGTGCCAGCAGCCTGGACAGGGACCAAGAGACCCAGTACTTC. It is translated as CASSLDRDQETQYF.

CDR3 coding DNA: TGTGCCAGCAGCTCAGACCACGGGGGGAATAATGAGCAGTTCTTC. Amino acid sequence: CASSSDHGGNNEQFF. The chain carries TRBV7-9 and TRBJ2-1; 7 bases fit TRBD2. After removal of 4 bases from V and 7 bases from J, the junction contained 10 bases not matched to a gene. Germline V gene data show CDR1 as SEHNR and CDR2 as FQNEAQ (reference sequence). This CDR3 region has 15 residues. The whole variable domain, filled in from reference TRBV7-9 and TRBJ2-1, reads DTGVSQNPRHKITKRGQNVTFRCDPISEHNRLYWYRQTLGQGPEFLTYFQNEAQLEKSRLLSDRFSAERPKGSFSTLEIQRTEQGDSAMYLCASSSDHGGNNEQFFGPGTRLTVL.

V and J are TRBV4-1 and TRBJ2-3; 7 bases are shared with TRBD2. From germline, CDR1 is MGHRA and CDR2 YSYEKL. The ends lost 0 bases at V and 1 base at J; junction bases unmatched: 4. CDR3 size: 16 residues. The CDR3 DNA reads TGCGCCAGCAGCCAAGATCATGCGGGGGGCACAGATACGCAGTATTTT. Its protein product is CASSQDHAGGTDTQYF.

The genes are TRBV4-1 and TRBJ1-2; 8 bases fit TRBD1. The CDR3 runs 17 residues. The junction had 11 bases not matched to a gene; V was cut back by 0 bases and J by 5 bases. Per the germline V gene, CDR1 is MGHRA and CDR2 is YSYEKL. The CDR3 nucleotides read TGCGCCAGCAGCCAAGATGCCATCGGACAGGGAAGGTATGGCTACACCTTC. It yields the protein CASSQDAIGQGRYGYTF.

The rearrangement joins TRBV27 to TRBJ2-1; no clear D. CDR3 size: 12 residues. With 2 bases removed from V and 10 bases from J, the gap between germline ends came to 9 bases. Germline-derived CDR1 and CDR2 are MNHEY and SMNVEV (reference sequence). CDR3 sequence (DNA): TGTGCCAGCAGTTTACCCCACGGGGAGCAGTTCTTC. Translation gives CASSLPHGEQFF.

This clone was counted a few times. The rearrangement uses TRBV4-2 and TRBJ1-1, with D possibly TRBD1 on 5 matching bases. The CDR3 extends over 14 amino acids. V dropped 5 bases and J dropped 1 base, with 11 bases sitting between them. The germline V gene encodes CDR1 LGHNA and CDR2 YNFKEQ. The CDR3 region has the DNA TGTGCCAGCAGCGAACAGGAGGGGAACACTGAAGCTTTCTTT. It yields the protein CASSEQEGNTEAFF.

J is TRBJ1-1 and V is TRBV7-6, with D tentatively TRBD1 (6 bases). The CDR3 consists of 16 residues. Germline V CDR1 and CDR2: SGHVS, FNYEAQ. With 5 bases removed from V and 2 bases from J, the gap between germline ends came to 18 bases. CDR3 region: CASSLRGGEGNTEAFF. CDR3 nucleotides: TGTGCCAGCAGCCTGAGAGGGGGAGAGGGAAACACTGAAGCTTTCTTT.

This clone came up once. The chain combines TRBV7-9 with TRBJ2-7, with no clear D. From germline, CDR1 is SEHNR and CDR2 FQNEAQ (reference sequence). V lost 1 base to trimming and J lost 6 bases, with 4 bases between them. CDR3 length: 11 residues. CDR3 amino acids: CASSLDREQYF. The DNA for the CDR3 is TGTGCCAGCAGCTTAGATCGCGAGCAGTACTTC.

The gene calls are TRBV5-6 and TRBJ2-7; TRBD1 agrees at 7 bases. V was clipped by 3 bases and J by 3 bases; unmatched bases: 3. Germline CDR1 SGHDT, CDR2 YYEEEE. The CDR3 loop spans 13 amino acids. The CDR3 bases are TGTGCCAGCAGCTGGGACAGTAACTACGAGCAGTACTTC. Amino acids: CASSWDSNYEQYF.

The chain links TRBV15 to TRBJ2-1; D might be TRBD1 (6 bases). The CDR3 consists of 13 residues. Trimming took 5 bases from V and 10 from J, leaving 15 bases between them. CDR1 and CDR2 from the germline V gene are LNHNV and YYDKDF (reference sequence). The CDR3 spells CATSARQGQEQFF. The CDR3 nucleotides read TGTGCCACCAGCGCCCGCCAGGGACAAGAGCAGTTCTTC.

The V and J genes are TRBV15 and TRBJ2-3, with 10 bases identical to TRBD2. Germline CDR1 reads LNHNV; CDR2 reads YYDKDF (reference sequence). This CDR3 has 17 residues. V lost 0 bases, J lost 0 bases, and 3 bases stayed unmatched. The DNA of the CDR3 is TGTGCCACCAGCAGAGAGGCTAGCGGGGGTAGCACAGATACGCAGTATTTT. This gives the protein CATSREASGGSTDTQYF.